This T cell receptor beta chain was sequenced during a study of technical replicates of blood from several donors. Germline CDR1 MNHEY, CDR2 SMNVEV (reference sequence). CDR3 length: 14 residues. Between the trimmed V and J ends, which lost 5 bases and 2 bases, there was a span of 10 bases. Method: immunoSEQ multiplex PCR; TCRdb's copy keeps in-frame clones and lacks some. The sample lists 83,000 or so clones; 85% to 95% were seen once. Material: T cells isolated from PBMCs. The V and J genes are TRBV27 and TRBJ2-1; D is perhaps TRBD2 (6 bases). The sequence was obtained from a human donor in good health. Here the CDR3 DNA reads TGTGCCAGCAGTCTCGGGGAGGCCTACAATGAGCAGTTCTTC. The encoded protein is CASSLGEAYNEQFF.